These 23 T cell receptor beta chains were sequenced from one sample in a study of identifying expanded T cells in peripheral blood. Produced via immunoSEQ multiplex PCR; TCRdb's table is partial and in-frame only. The data contain around 130,000 clones, roughly 90% of them seen just once; the ten biggest clones take up about 8%. The specimen was blood. Receptors were obtained from a person between 18 and 75 years old in good health.

This sequence joins TRBV5-1 and TRBJ2-6; D is undetermined. Germline V CDR1 and CDR2: SGHRS, YFSETQ. V lost 3 bases and J lost 1, with 8 bases in between. This CDR3 is built from 15 residues. CDR3 in amino acids: CASSSFGSGANVLTF. In nucleotides, the CDR3 is TGCGCCAGCAGCTCGTTCGGGTCTGGGGCCAACGTCCTGACTTTC.

The gene calls are TRBV7-2 and TRBJ2-3; 11 bases are shared with TRBD2. V was clipped by 7 bases and J by 4 bases; unmatched bases: 4. There are 14 residues in the CDR3. Germline V gene sequence: CDR1 SGHTA, CDR2 FQGNSA. The DNA of the CDR3 is TGTGCCAGCATATCTAGCGGGGGGTCAGATACGCAGTATTTT. It translates to CASISSGGSDTQYF. Together with reference TRBV7-2 and TRBJ2-3, the CDR3 gives the full variable domain: GAGVSQSPSNKVTEKGKDVELRCDPISGHTALYWYRQSLGQGLEFLIYFQGNSAPDKSGLPSDRFSAERTGGSVSTLTIQRTQQEDSAVYLCASISSGGSDTQYFGPGTRLTVL.

The gene calls are TRBV10-3 and TRBJ2-7; D is possibly TRBD1 or TRBD2 (5 bases each). Trimming shortened V by 2 bases and J by 0 bases, and 11 bases separated the two germline ends. The CDR3 extends over 15 amino acids. CDR1 is ENHRY, CDR2 SYGVKD, per germline. CDR3 sequence reads: CAISETGTGSYEQYF. The DNA for the CDR3 is TGTGCCATCAGTGAGACCGGGACGGGCTCCTACGAGCAGTACTTC.

This chain joins TRBV6-5 and TRBJ2-3; D is perhaps TRBD2 (5 bases). This CDR3 region has 15 residues. Germline CDR1 and CDR2: MNHEY and SVGAGI. V lost 6 bases and J 5 bases, leaving 18 bases between the germline ends. The CDR3 sequence is CASSRGFRGLDTQYF. CDR3 coding DNA: TGTGCCAGCAGCCGCGGTTTTCGGGGTCTAGATACGCAGTATTTT.

The rearrangement uses TRBV5-1 and TRBJ2-7, with TRBD1 matching 10 bases. The V gene end was trimmed by 4 bases and the J gene end by 2 bases; junction bases not matched to a gene: 3. The CDR3 runs 14 residues. Germline CDR1 reads SGHRS; CDR2 reads YFSETQ. The CDR3 is CASSRQGATYEQYF. The CDR3, as DNA: TGCGCCAGCAGCCGACAGGGGGCGACCTACGAGCAGTACTTC.

This sequence joins TRBV5-1 and TRBJ1-2; maybe TRBD1 (5 bases). V lost 0 bases to trimming and J lost 8 bases, with 14 bases between them. This CDR3 is built from 14 residues. Germline lookup yields CDR1 SGHRS and CDR2 YFSETQ. The CDR3 coding sequence is TGCGCCAGCAGCTTGGCATTAGGGGTGGGAGGCTACACCTTC. This gives the protein CASSLALGVGGYTF.

This clone was picked up one time. The V gene is TRBV4-1, the J gene TRBJ2-3; no firm D call. The CDR3 totals 12 residues. V was cut by 3 bases and J by 6 bases, with 7 bases left in between. Germline CDR1 reads MGHRA; CDR2 reads YSYEKL. The CDR3 DNA reads as TGCGCCAGCAGCCAGAACGGCGATACGCAGTATTTT. Translation: CASSQNGDTQYF.

The CDR3 sequence: CASSQGTAPDEQYF. In nucleotides, the CDR3 is TGCGCCAGCAGCCAGGGGACCGCTCCGGATGAGCAGTACTTC. The chain carries TRBV4-3 and TRBJ2-7; D assignment may be TRBD1 or TRBD2 (5 bases each). V lost 3 bases to trimming and J lost 7 bases, with 16 bases between them. This CDR3 is 14 amino acids long. From germline, CDR1 is LGHNA and CDR2 YSLEER.

The chain recombines TRBV7-3 with TRBJ2-3; TRBD2 agrees at 14 bases. This CDR3 contains 14 residues. Per germline, CDR1 SGHTA and CDR2 FQGTGA. V shed 3 bases and J 8 bases; nucleotides not matched to a gene: 1. The CDR3 protein is CASSFGTSGSTQYF. CDR3 DNA: TGTGCCAGCAGCTTCGGGACTAGCGGGAGTACGCAGTATTTT.

This chain uses TRBV28 with TRBJ2-5; tentatively, D is TRBD2 (6 bases). CDR3 length: 16 residues. CDR1 is MDHEN, CDR2 SYDVKM, per germline. V shed 6 bases and J shed 1 base, with 18 bases lying between them. CDR3 bases: TGTGCCAGCAGCGGCCTACCCAATAGCGGCCAAGAGACCCAGTACTTC. Translating gives CASSGLPNSGQETQYF.

The chain recombines TRBV4-1 with TRBJ2-7; 8 bases line up with TRBD2. The CDR3 sequence is 18 residues long. Trimming cost V 1 base and J 3 bases; bases outside gene matches: 14. Germline V gene lookup returns CDR1 MGHRA and CDR2 YSYEKL. CDR3 sequence (DNA): TGCGCCAGCAGCCAAGGAGCGGGGGAACGAACGGTCGTCTACGAGCAGTACTTC. Its protein product is CASSQGAGERTVVYEQYF.

The rearrangement joins TRBV10-1 to TRBJ2-1, with TRBD2 matching 14 bases. Losses at the gene ends were 4 bases for V and 2 bases for J; bases not matched to a gene: 4. The CDR3 extends over 17 amino acids. Germline CDR1 WNHNN, CDR2 SYGVQD (reference sequence). CDR3 protein: CASSVTSGRGAYNEQFF. CDR3 DNA sequence: TGCGCCAGCAGTGTGACTAGCGGGAGGGGAGCCTACAATGAGCAGTTCTTC.

The chain employs TRBV19 and TRBJ1-2, with D possibly TRBD1 on 5 matching bases. The germline gives CDR1 LNHDA, CDR2 SQIVND (reference sequence). This CDR3 is 15 amino acids long. Trimming left V 5 bases short and J 0 bases short, with 13 bases between. CDR3 bases: TGTGCCAGTAGTGCTTACAGGAGAACTAACTATGGCTACACCTTC. Its translation is CASSAYRRTNYGYTF.

V is TRBV7-9 and J is TRBJ1-1, with 7 bases aligning to TRBD1. V was pared by 3 bases and J by 3 bases, with 4 bases of the junction left unmatched. Germline V CDR1 and CDR2: SEHNR, FQNEAQ (reference sequence). CDR3 length: 14 amino acids. The CDR3: CASSFTGADTEAFF. In DNA, the CDR3 is TGTGCCAGCAGCTTCACAGGGGCTGACACTGAAGCTTTCTTT.

This clone has more than one count but fewer than ten. The CDR3 region is CASSQDWQANQPQHF. In DNA form, the CDR3 reads TGCGCCAGCAGCCAAGATTGGCAGGCCAATCAGCCCCAGCATTTT. The chain has TRBV4-3 and TRBJ1-5, with D hard to call. V gave up 0 bases and J gave up 3 bases, with 9 bases separating them. The CDR3 contains 15 residues. Germline lookup yields CDR1 LGHNA and CDR2 YSLEER.

This clone has only one observation. V is TRBV7-2 and J is TRBJ1-1; 9 nucleotides match TRBD1. Germline V gives CDR1 SGHTA, CDR2 FQGNSA. The junction had 3 bases not matched to a gene; V was cut back by 2 bases and J by 5 bases. The CDR3 has 14 amino acids. Here the CDR3 reads CASSLTGGGTEAFF. CDR3 bases: TGTGCCAGCAGCTTAACAGGGGGCGGGACTGAAGCTTTCTTT.

The rearrangement joins TRBV11-3 to TRBJ1-5, with D perhaps matching TRBD1 (5 bases). Germline CDR1 and CDR2: SGHNT and YENEEA. Trimming removed 1 base at V and 6 bases at J, with 10 bases between. The CDR3 consists of 14 residues. The CDR3 is CASSLARAVQPQHF. Written as DNA, the CDR3 is TGTGCCAGCAGCTTAGCCAGGGCGGTTCAGCCCCAGCATTTT.

The V and J genes are TRBV28 and TRBJ1-1; D is unclear. The CDR3 sequence is 13 residues long. The germline CDR1 and CDR2 sequences are MDHEN and SYDVKM. Trimming cost V 6 bases and J 6 bases, with 14 bases left between them. Here the CDR3 reads CASSRSGPAEAFF. The CDR3 bases are TGTGCCAGCAGCCGATCCGGGCCGGCTGAAGCTTTCTTT. The full variable domain, completed using reference TRBV28 and TRBJ1-1, is DVKVTQSSRYLVKRTGEKVFLECVQDMDHENMFWYRQDPGLGLRLIYFSYDVKMKEKGDIPEGYSVSREKKERFSLILESASTNQTSMYLCASSRSGPAEAFFGQGTRLTVV.

This clone showed up just once. The chain recombines TRBV7-8 with TRBJ1-3; 8 bases are a match to TRBD1. CDR1 is SGHVS, CDR2 FQNEAQ, per germline. The CDR3 is 19 amino acids. After removal of 3 bases from V and 1 base from J, the junction contained 14 bases not matched to a gene. As DNA, the CDR3 is TGTGCCAGCAGCTTGGAGGGACAGGCGTTTACCCTTTCTGGAAACACCATATATTTT. This codes for CASSLEGQAFTLSGNTIYF.

The chain is built from TRBV2 and TRBJ1-6, with D perhaps matching TRBD1 (6 bases). The CDR3 totals 12 residues. The V gene lost 10 bases and the J gene lost 10 bases, with 14 bases spanning the gap. CDR1 is SNHLY and CDR2 is FYNNEI in the germline V gene. CDR3 protein: CAIWTAGSPLHF. DNA for the CDR3: TGTGCCATTTGGACAGCCGGGTCACCCCTCCACTTT.

This chain connects TRBV7-6 to TRBJ2-3; the D is unclear. V was pared by 4 bases and J by 2 bases, with 13 bases between. Germline CDR1 SGHVS, CDR2 FNYEAQ. This CDR3 contains 15 residues. CDR3 protein: CASSSRGPPTDTQYF. The CDR3 DNA sequence: TGTGCCAGCAGCTCAAGAGGACCGCCCACAGATACGCAGTATTTT. Full variable domain (outside the CDR3, taken from reference TRBV7-6 and TRBJ2-3): GAGVSQSPRYKVTKRGQDVALRCDPISGHVSLYWYRQALGQGPEFLTYFNYEAQQDKSGLPNDRFSAERPEGSISTLTIQRTEQRDSAMYRCASSSRGPPTDTQYFGPGTRLTVL.

The rearrangement joins TRBV7-2 to TRBJ2-3, with a weak D call TRBD2 (6 bases). Trimming shortened V by 5 bases and J by 4 bases, and 10 bases separated the two germline ends. Germline lookup yields CDR1 SGHTA and CDR2 FQGNSA. The CDR3 is 13 residues long. The CDR3 DNA sequence: TGTGCCAGCAGCACCGGCGGGGCAGATACGCAGTATTTT. Protein: CASSTGGADTQYF. The complete variable domain, with remaining parts taken from reference TRBV7-2 and TRBJ2-3, reads GAGVSQSPSNKVTEKGKDVELRCDPISGHTALYWYRQSLGQGLEFLIYFQGNSAPDKSGLPSDRFSAERTGGSVSTLTIQRTQQEDSAVYLCASSTGGADTQYFGPGTRLTVL.

CDR3 DNA: TGCGCCAGCAGCCCCGGACAGGGGAGCTATGGCTACACCTTC. This gives the protein CASSPGQGSYGYTF. This chain uses TRBV5-1 with TRBJ1-2; TRBD1 matches at 9 bases. The CDR3 loop spans 14 amino acids. CDR1 is SGHRS and CDR2 is YFSETQ in the germline V gene. V was pared by 4 bases and J by 4 bases, with 5 bases of the junction left unmatched.